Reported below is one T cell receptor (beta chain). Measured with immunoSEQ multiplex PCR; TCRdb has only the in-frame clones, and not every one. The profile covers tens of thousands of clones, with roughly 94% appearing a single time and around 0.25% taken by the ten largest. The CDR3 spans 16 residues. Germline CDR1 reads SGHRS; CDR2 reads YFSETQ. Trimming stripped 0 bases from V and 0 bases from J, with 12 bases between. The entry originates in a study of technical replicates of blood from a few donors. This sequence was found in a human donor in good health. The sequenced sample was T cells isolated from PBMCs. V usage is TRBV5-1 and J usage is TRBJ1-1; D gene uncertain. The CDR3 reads CASSLGANVMNTEAFF. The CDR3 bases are TGCGCCAGCAGCTTGGGGGCAAACGTAATGAACACTGAAGCTTTCTTT.